This passage covers 19 T cell receptor beta chains from one sample sequenced in a study of cytomegalovirus exposure and HLA in healthy donors. Primers: 60 Vbeta forward and 13 Jbeta reverse. Assay: immunoSEQ multiplex PCR; the TCRdb copy retains only in-frame clones and omits some. This table holds about 130,000 clones, 60% to 80% found once. Material: PBMCs. These receptors were taken from a man aged 30 to 39 in good health and CMV-seronegative.

This rearrangement joins TRBV6-4 to TRBJ1-4; possibly TRBD1 for D (6 bases). This CDR3 region has 16 residues. Germline CDR1 reads MRHNA; CDR2 reads SNTAGT. Trimming removed 0 bases at V and 6 bases at J, with 14 bases between. For the CDR3, the DNA is TGTGCCAGCAGTGACTCGTTACAGGGTGGTTATGAAAAACTGTTTTTT. Amino acid sequence: CASSDSLQGGYEKLFF.

The rearrangement uses TRBV28 and TRBJ1-4, with 10 bases lining up with TRBD1. Germline CDR1 reads MDHEN; CDR2 reads SYDVKM. J was trimmed by 8 bases and V by 2 bases; bases with no gene match: 5. This CDR3 comprises 15 residues. This chain's CDR3 is CASSLETGGEEKLFF. In nucleotides, the CDR3 is TGTGCCAGCAGTTTAGAGACAGGGGGCGAGGAAAAACTGTTTTTT.

The rearrangement joins TRBV29-1 to TRBJ2-7, with D possibly being TRBD2 (7 bases). The V end was cut by 5 bases, the J end by 4 bases, with 15 bases between. Germline lookup yields CDR1 SQVTM and CDR2 ANQGSEA. This CDR3 contains 13 residues. The CDR3 bases are TGCAGCGTTCGTTCGGGGGGCGAGTACGAGCAGTACTTC. Its protein product is CSVRSGGEYEQYF.

This clone has a single count. V is TRBV29-1 and J is TRBJ1-1; D is perhaps TRBD1 (6 bases). Germline lookup yields CDR1 SQVTM and CDR2 ANQGSEA. The CDR3 extends over 11 amino acids. The V gene lost 3 bases and the J gene lost 9 bases, with 11 bases spanning the gap. CDR3: CSVDKGTKAFF. CDR3 DNA sequence: TGCAGCGTTGATAAGGGGACAAAAGCTTTCTTT.

J is TRBJ2-7 and V is TRBV29-1; 10 bases line up with TRBD2. This CDR3 has 16 amino acids. Germline lookup yields CDR1 SQVTM and CDR2 ANQGSEA. The ends lost 4 bases at V and 2 bases at J; junction bases unmatched: 11. The CDR3 DNA reads TGCAGCGTTGCCAGCTTAGCGGGGGGTAGGACCTACGAGCAGTACTTC. Protein sequence: CSVASLAGGRTYEQYF.

This clone was seen just once. The rearrangement links TRBV7-2 to TRBJ2-2; unclear D gene. Germline CDR1 is SGHTA and CDR2 is FQGNSA. Trimming removed 1 base from V and 4 bases from J, with 13 bases in between. CDR3 length: 16 residues. CDR3 residues: CASSLGALSFTGELFF. For the CDR3, the DNA is TGTGCCAGCAGCTTAGGAGCCTTATCGTTCACCGGGGAGCTGTTTTTT.

The chain combines TRBV19 with TRBJ2-2; D uncertain. Germline loops: CDR1 LNHDA, CDR2 SQIVND (reference sequence). The CDR3 extends over 13 amino acids. The V and J ends lost 7 bases and 3 bases respectively, with 9 bases between them. CDR3 in amino acids: CASIDEDTGELFF. CDR3 DNA: TGTGCCAGTATAGATGAGGACACCGGGGAGCTGTTTTTT.

V and J are TRBV9 and TRBJ2-3; no firm D call. The CDR3 runs to 13 residues. The V end was cut by 4 bases, the J end by 0 bases, with 6 bases between. The germline V gene encodes CDR1 SGDLS and CDR2 YYNGEE. CDR3 DNA: TGTGCCAGCAGCACTACTAGCACAGATACGCAGTATTTT. It yields the protein CASSTTSTDTQYF.

The chain carries TRBV4-2 and TRBJ2-2; 8 bases are shared with TRBD1. Germline CDR1 LGHNA, CDR2 YNFKEQ. This CDR3 has 16 amino acids. V lost 6 bases and J lost 1; bases outside the gene matches: 7. CDR3 in amino acids: CASSNGQGENTGELFF. Written as DNA, the CDR3 is TGTGCCAGCAGTAACGGACAGGGCGAGAACACCGGGGAGCTGTTTTTT.

The rearrangement uses TRBV10-3 and TRBJ1-1; no firm D call. The CDR3 spans 14 residues. Trimming removed 6 bases from V and 3 bases from J, with 14 bases in between. Germline CDR1 ENHRY, CDR2 SYGVKD. In DNA, the CDR3 is TGTGCCATCAGCGCAACTTCCCGGGACACTGAAGCTTTCTTT. Amino acids: CAISATSRDTEAFF.

This chain joins TRBV28 and TRBJ1-5, with unresolved D. V was shortened by 5 bases and J by 10 bases, with 15 bases between the two germline ends. There are 13 residues in the CDR3. CDR1 and CDR2 from the germline V gene are MDHEN and SYDVKM. As DNA, the CDR3 is TGTGCCAGCAGTCCGCAGGAGGCTGGACCCCAGCATTTT. It yields the protein CASSPQEAGPQHF.

This clone was observed a few times. The chain is built from TRBV18 and TRBJ1-1; TRBD1 matches at 9 bases. Germline loops: CDR1 KGHSH, CDR2 LQKENI. V dropped 4 bases and J dropped 2; count of bases not matched to a gene: 5. This CDR3 spans 15 amino acids. CDR3 sequence reads: CASSQQGALNTEAFF. The CDR3 region has the DNA TGTGCCAGCTCACAACAGGGGGCTTTAAACACTGAAGCTTTCTTT.

The J gene is TRBJ1-2, the V gene TRBV28, with D perhaps matching TRBD1 (6 bases). This CDR3 comprises 15 residues. Trimming took off 8 bases at V and 2 bases at J, with 18 bases between the two ends. The V gene's germline CDR1 is MDHEN and CDR2 SYDVKM. This chain's CDR3 is CASFVSGQGNYGYTF. CDR3 nucleotide sequence: TGTGCCAGCTTTGTGTCGGGGCAGGGGAACTATGGCTACACCTTC.

This chain joins TRBV7-2 and TRBJ1-1; no clear D. The CDR3 loop spans 14 amino acids. Germline V lookup: CDR1 SGHTA, CDR2 FQGNSA. The V and J ends lost 4 bases and 0 bases respectively, with 9 bases between them. This chain's CDR3 is CASSSQILNTEAFF. In DNA form, the CDR3 reads TGTGCCAGCAGCTCACAGATCTTGAACACTGAAGCTTTCTTT.

The rearrangement uses TRBV29-1 and TRBJ1-2; 8 nucleotides line up with TRBD1. The CDR3 contains 15 residues. The ends lost 6 bases at V and 4 bases at J; junction bases unmatched: 13. Germline V lookup: CDR1 SQVTM, CDR2 ANQGSEA. The CDR3 protein is CSVRPIGQGAYGYTF. The DNA of the CDR3 is TGCAGCGTAAGACCGATAGGACAGGGCGCCTATGGCTACACCTTC. Drawing the rest from reference TRBV29-1 and TRBJ1-2, the complete variable domain is SAVISQKPSRDICQRGTSLTIQCQVDSQVTMMFWYRQQPGQSLTLIATANQGSEATYESGFVIDKFPISRPNLTFSTLTVSNMSPEDSSIYLCSVRPIGQGAYGYTFGSGTRLTVV.

J is TRBJ2-3 and V is TRBV18; 9 positions match TRBD1. The CDR3 loop spans 16 amino acids. V shed 4 bases, J shed 4 bases, and the junction held 9 bases outside the gene matches. The germline V gene has CDR1 KGHSH and CDR2 LQKENI. This CDR3 reads CASSLSGTGSADTQYF. CDR3 nucleotide sequence: TGTGCCAGCTCACTATCCGGGACAGGGAGCGCAGATACGCAGTATTTT.

This clone was seen only once. This sequence joins TRBV19 and TRBJ2-1; TRBD1 might be the D (6 bases). The germline V gene encodes CDR1 LNHDA and CDR2 SQIVND (reference sequence). The CDR3 is made up of 15 amino acids. Trimming cost V 6 bases and J 5 bases, with 17 bases left between them. CDR3 bases: TGTGCCAGTAGCCCCAGGGGTTATGGGGACAATGAGCAGTTCTTC. Its protein product is CASSPRGYGDNEQFF.

This clone was seen only once. The CDR3 DNA follows: TGTGCCAGCAGCTTCCCTCGGGCGTTGCGGGGGGGCCTAGATACGCAGTATTTT. This sequence encodes CASSFPRALRGGLDTQYF. V gene TRBV5-6 combines with J gene TRBJ2-3; the match to TRBD2 covers 9 bases. The CDR3 extends over 18 amino acids. The V gene's germline CDR1 is SGHDT and CDR2 YYEEEE. Unmatched junction bases numbered 15, after V lost 2 bases and J lost 5 bases.

The chain has TRBV7-8 and TRBJ1-1; a weak D match, TRBD1 (5 bases). Germline CDR1 reads SGHVS; CDR2 reads FQNEAQ. The CDR3 loop spans 13 amino acids. Trimming left V 5 bases short and J 1 base short, with 8 bases between. The CDR3: CASSRQRNTEAFF. As DNA, the CDR3 is TGTGCCAGCAGCCGACAGAGGAACACTGAAGCTTTCTTT. The entire variable domain, with the rest obtained from reference TRBV7-8 and TRBJ1-1, is as follows: GAGVSQSPRYKVAKRGQDVALRCDPISGHVSLFWYQQALGQGPEFLTYFQNEAQLDKSGLPSDRFFAERPEGSVSTLKIQRTQQEDSAVYLCASSRQRNTEAFFGQGTRLTVV.